This is a list of T cell receptor beta chains from one sample in a study of CD8 T cells in ankylosing spondylitis. From the 5' RACE reads, TCRdb called clonotypes with MiXCR, one entry per CDR3 protein. The table shows about 260,000 distinct CDR3 sequences, with more than 20% occurring only once. What was sequenced was blood, either unsorted or a sorted T cell fraction (not recorded which). All receptors come from a male donor with ankylosing spondylitis or in good health (not recorded which). Both conserved end residues are part of each CDR3. D genes are given only for firm matches. The listing skips clone size in some rows; elsewhere it reads once, few, many or a size class.

>TRBJ2-5|.|TRBV29-1|many
CSVSVLVETQYF
TGCAGCGTCTCAGTATTAGTAGAGACCCAGTACTTC
>TRBJ2-2|.|TRBV12-3/TRBV12-4|once
CASSFGRVNTGELFF
TGTGCCAGCAGTTTCGGCAGGGTAAACACCGGGGAGCTGTTTTTT
>TRBJ2-1|TRBD2|TRBV20-1|many
CSARTAGGPFNEQFF
TGCAGTGCTAGAACGGCGGGGGGGCCTTTCAATGAGCAGTTCTTC
>TRBJ2-7|TRBD2|TRBV6-5|.
CASGTSGGPTYEQYF
TGTGCCAGCGGTACTAGCGGGGGGCCGACCTACGAGCAGTACTTC
>TRBJ2-7|.|TRBV20-1|many
CSAGQDFHEQYF
TGCAGTGCTGGTCAGGATTTCCACGAGCAGTACTTC
>TRBJ2-7|.|TRBV18|.
CASSPPSPGGYEQYF
TGTGCCAGCTCACCACCTTCTCCCGGTGGGTACGAGCAGTACTTC
>TRBJ2-3|TRBD2|TRBV5-4|few
CASSPGPLAGTPDTQYF
TGTGCCAGCAGCCCCGGCCCACTAGCGGGGACTCCAGATACGCAGTATTTT
>TRBJ2-7|TRBD1|TRBV28|few
CASSTPGQASYEQYF
TGTGCCAGCAGCACACCGGGACAGGCCTCCTACGAGCAGTACTTC
>TRBJ2-7|.|TRBV20-1|.
CSARDLRLANEQYF
TGCAGTGCTAGAGATCTCCGGCTAGCTAACGAGCAGTACTTC
>TRBJ2-5|.|TRBV12-3/TRBV12-4|few
CASSSDSKETQYF
TGTGCCAGCAGTTCGGACAGCAAAGAGACCCAGTACTTC
>TRBJ1-4|.|TRBV6-1|many
CASSLGGGNEKLFF
TGTGCCAGCAGTCTAGGGGGAGGTAATGAAAAACTGTTTTTT
>TRBJ1-6|.|TRBV3-1|many
CASSPPAVDSPLHF
TGTGCCAGCAGCCCGCCGGCAGTCGATTCACCCCTCCACTTT
>TRBJ2-2|.|TRBV7-9|few
CASSFLRGPNTGELFF
TGTGCCAGCAGCTTTCTTCGGGGGCCGAACACCGGGGAGCTGTTTTTT
>TRBJ1-2|.|TRBV12-3/TRBV12-4|many
CASSFVSVYYGYTF
TGTGCCAGCAGTTTTGTCAGTGTCTACTATGGCTACACCTTC
>TRBJ2-3|.|TRBV20-1|few
CSARVSGSTDTQYF
TGCAGTGCTAGAGTTAGCGGCAGCACAGATACGCAGTATTTT
>TRBJ2-1|TRBD1|TRBV4-1|.
CASCQRQGTYNEQFF
TGCGCCAGCTGCCAGAGACAGGGGACCTACAATGAGCAGTTCTTC
>TRBJ2-1|.|TRBV3-1|many
CASSQGLYNEQFF
TGTGCCAGCAGCCAAGGACTTTACAATGAGCAGTTCTTC
>TRBJ2-4|.|TRBV12-3/TRBV12-4|.
CASSLASTGNIQYF
TGTGCCAGCAGTTTAGCGAGCACAGGGAACATTCAGTACTTC
>TRBJ2-1|TRBD2|TRBV12-3/TRBV12-4|many
CASSLNGGEYNEQFF
TGTGCCAGCAGTTTAAACGGGGGGGAGTACAATGAGCAGTTCTTC
>TRBJ2-1|TRBD1|TRBV29-1|many
CSVSRTGGINEQFF
TGCAGCGTTTCGAGGACAGGGGGCATAAATGAGCAGTTCTTC
>TRBJ2-1|.|TRBV12-3/TRBV12-4|few
CASSFRRSLFGYNEQFF
TGTGCCAGCAGTTTTCGGCGAAGCCTCTTTGGGTACAATGAGCAGTTCTTC
>TRBJ2-7|TRBD2|TRBV20-1|many
CSAMEVAGTYEQYF
TGCAGTGCTATGGAGGTAGCGGGGACCTACGAGCAGTACTTC
>TRBJ2-1|TRBD2|TRBV29-1|few
CSVVGLAGGMNEQFF
TGCAGCGTCGTTGGGCTAGCGGGGGGGATGAATGAGCAGTTCTTC
>TRBJ2-1|TRBD2|TRBV6-1|.
CASSKAGGYNEQFF
TGTGCCAGCAGTAAAGCGGGGGGGTACAATGAGCAGTTCTTC
>TRBJ2-7|TRBD2|TRBV20-1|.
CSATRGGGSYEQYF
TGCAGTGCTACGCGGGGGGGCGGATCCTACGAGCAGTACTTC
>TRBJ2-3|.|TRBV3-1|few
CASSQGRGTDTQYF
TGTGCCAGCAGCCAAGGCAGGGGAACAGATACGCAGTATTTT
>TRBJ1-6|.|TRBV12-3/TRBV12-4|many
CASRPDSTSPLHF
TGTGCCAGCAGACCGGACAGCACATCACCCCTCCACTTT
>TRBJ2-7|.|TRBV20-1|few
CSATDPYEQYF
TGCAGTGCCACGGACCCCTACGAGCAGTACTTC